The 3 T cell receptor beta chains reported below all come from one sample, sequenced in a study of T cell changes during pregnancy in multiple sclerosis. The repertoire was sequenced with immunoSEQ multiplex PCR; TCRdb's copy has only in-frame clones and lacks some. The data hold about 89,000 clones, with approximately 94% observed a single time. Sequences were derived from peripheral blood, sampled in the third trimester of pregnancy. All receptors derive from a female donor with multiple sclerosis, enrolled in a pregnancy study.

The rearrangement links TRBV29-1 to TRBJ2-7; 8 positions match TRBD1. The CDR3 runs 14 residues. The ends lost 4 bases at V and 2 bases at J; junction bases unmatched: 7. Germline V CDR1 and CDR2: SQVTM, ANQGSEA. The CDR3 loop is CSVAPTGGPYEQYF. The CDR3 nucleotides are TGCAGCGTTGCCCCAACAGGGGGGCCCTACGAGCAGTACTTC.

V gene TRBV30 combines with J gene TRBJ1-1; TRBD1 matches at 7 bases. The V and J ends lost 1 base and 7 bases, in that order; junction bases with no gene match: 12. The CDR3 has 15 amino acids. From germline, CDR1 is GTSNPN and CDR2 SVGIG (reference sequence). The CDR3 DNA is TGTGCCTGGAGTGACGGACAGGCGACCACTGATGAAGCTTTCTTT. This codes for CAWSDGQATTDEAFF. Based on the CDR3 plus reference TRBV30 and TRBJ1-1, the full variable domain is SQTIHQWPATLVQPVGSPLSLECTVEGTSNPNLYWYRQAAGRGLQLLFYSVGIGQISSEVPQNLSASRPQDRQFILSSKKLLLSDSGFYLCAWSDGQATTDEAFFGQGTRLTVV.

The J gene is TRBJ1-2, the V gene TRBV4-1; weak D call: TRBD1 (6 bases). This CDR3 contains 18 residues. Germline V CDR1 and CDR2: MGHRA, YSYEKL. V lost 3 bases, J lost 4 bases, and 24 bases lay in between. The CDR3 DNA reads TGCGCCAGCAGCCACCCAAGGGCTACGCAGACAGGAGGCTATGGCTACACCTTC. Translating it yields CASSHPRATQTGGYGYTF.